The sequence of this T cell receptor beta chain was determined in a study of blood T cell repertoires in COVID-19. Background on the study: Sample material is recorded as cDNA or gDNA derived from T cells, B-cell-depleted T cells, or PBMCs.

Per the germline V gene, CDR1 is SEHNR and CDR2 is FQNEAQ (reference sequence). The CDR3 is 14 amino acids. The V gene end was trimmed by 5 bases and the J gene end by 8 bases; junction bases not matched to a gene: 9. In the source study's methods: Amplifying reference gene primers gave estimates of nucleated cell counts. This table comes from immunoSEQ multiplex PCR, and its TCRdb copy is limited to in-frame clones, with some not included. Clone size and the V and J calls come from that table; the DNA yielded D and trimming. Of 260,000 or so clones listed, roughly 86% are singletons. The sequence came from a woman aged 30 to 39 with acute COVID-19. V is TRBV7-9 and J is TRBJ1-2; 9 bases line up with TRBD1. Sequencing input: PBMCs or T cells enriched from blood (not recorded which). This CDR3 reads CASSLGGQGRGYTF. For the CDR3, the DNA is TGTGCCAGCAGCCTCGGGGGACAGGGTAGAGGCTACACCTTC.